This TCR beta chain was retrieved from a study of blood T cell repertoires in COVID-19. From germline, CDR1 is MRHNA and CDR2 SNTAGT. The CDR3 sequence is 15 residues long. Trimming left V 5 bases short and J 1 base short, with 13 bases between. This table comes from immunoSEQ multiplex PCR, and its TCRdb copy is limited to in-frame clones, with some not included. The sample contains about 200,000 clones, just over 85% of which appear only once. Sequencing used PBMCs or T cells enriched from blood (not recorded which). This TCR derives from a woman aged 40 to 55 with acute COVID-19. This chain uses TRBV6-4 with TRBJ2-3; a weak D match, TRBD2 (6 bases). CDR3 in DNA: TGTGCCAGCAGTTATACGGGAGAGGGCACAGATACGCAGTATTTT. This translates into CASSYTGEGTDTQYF.